This TCR beta chain was recovered during a study of blood T cell repertoires in COVID-19. This CDR3 region has 15 residues. With V trimmed by 5 bases and J by 4 bases, 8 bases remained unmatched. Germline CDR1 is SGHTA and CDR2 is FQGNSA. Here immunoSEQ multiplex PCR was the method, and the copy in TCRdb shows in-frame clones only, minus some. The data hold about 100,000 clones, with about 85% observed a single time. The chain uses TRBV7-2 and TRBJ1-2; 9 positions match TRBD1. This receptor was obtained from a human donor in a cohort sampled during active COVID-19. Sample: peripheral blood. The CDR3, as DNA: TGTGCCAGCAGCCTTGGACAGGGGTTCGGCTATGGCTACACCTTC. It yields the protein CASSLGQGFGYGYTF.